This record covers a single T cell receptor beta chain. V shed 8 bases and J shed 6 bases, with 13 bases lying between them. This CDR3 spans 12 amino acids. Germline assignment: CDR1 SEHNR and CDR2 FQNEAQ (reference sequence). This record belongs to a study of blood T cells in healthy people across ages. Through a sample-barcoded 5' primer and a J-beta primer mix, a second PCR was run for roughly 6 to 11 cycles. From the 5' RACE reads, TCRdb called clonotypes with MiXCR, one entry per CDR3 protein. The sample carries about 1 million distinct CDR3 sequences, under 30% recorded once. Separately, the same data were catalogued under a study of T cells of mothers and their children.

The clonotype was recovered from a girl aged 2-10 years in good health. Sequences were obtained from blood. The V gene is TRBV7-9, the J gene TRBJ1-1; D unclear. Written as DNA, the CDR3 is TGTGCCAGCGGCCTAAATTCGGCTGAAGCTTTCTTT. This sequence encodes CASGLNSAEAFF.